This T cell receptor beta chain was obtained from a study of blood T cell repertoires in COVID-19. Study as a whole: The study drew acute and convalescent COVID-19 samples from the United States, Italy and Spain.

Here immunoSEQ multiplex PCR was the method, and the copy in TCRdb shows in-frame clones only, minus some. This sample carries about 110,000 clones, roughly 80% of them seen once, and the ten largest clones take about 15%. The V segment lost 5 bases and the J segment 2 bases; nucleotides outside the gene matches: 6. Germline V lookup: CDR1 SGHTA, CDR2 FQGNSA. The CDR3 sequence is 15 residues long. The sequencing input was peripheral blood. V is TRBV7-2 and J is TRBJ1-1, with 9 bases fitting TRBD1. This sequence originates from a woman between 55 and 75 years old with acute or convalescent COVID-19. The CDR3 bases are TGTGCCAGCAGCCCCTGGGGACAGGGAAACACTGAAGCTTTCTTT. Its protein product is CASSPWGQGNTEAFF.